One sample yielded the 28 T cell receptor beta chains listed below, sequenced in a study of T cell changes during pregnancy in multiple sclerosis. Profiled with immunoSEQ multiplex PCR; TCRdb holds only in-frame clones, not every one. Of about 45,000 clones in the sample, approximately 90% were seen once. The sequencing used CD8+ T cells from peripheral blood mononuclear cells, collected in the second trimester of pregnancy. The origin of the receptors is a female donor with multiple sclerosis, enrolled in a pregnancy study.

This chain uses TRBV15 with TRBJ2-3; 15 bases line up with TRBD2. With 1 base clipped from V and 4 bases from J, the junction kept 0 bases outside the gene matches. Germline assignment: CDR1 LNHNV and CDR2 YYDKDF (reference sequence). CDR3 length: 16 amino acids. The CDR3 loop is CATSRGTSGGADTQYF. The DNA of the CDR3 is TGTGCCACCAGCAGAGGGACTAGCGGGGGGGCAGATACGCAGTATTTT. Full variable domain (remainder filled in from reference TRBV15 and TRBJ2-3): DAMVIQNPRYQVTQFGKPVTLSCSQTLNHNVMYWYQQKSSQAPKLLFHYYDKDFNNEADTPDNFQSRRPNTSFCFLDIRSPGLGDTAMYLCATSRGTSGGADTQYFGPGTRLTVL.

The V gene is TRBV12-5, the J gene TRBJ2-7, with D unclear. Trimming shortened V by 1 base and J by 6 bases, and 4 bases separated the two germline ends. CDR1 and CDR2 (germline): LGHNT, FRNRAP. This CDR3 comprises 11 residues. CDR3 bases: TGTGCTAGTGGTTTGGGGGCCGAGCAGTACTTC. This translates into CASGLGAEQYF.

The rearrangement uses TRBV4-2 and TRBJ2-3; 12 positions match TRBD2. The CDR3 spans 20 residues. In germline, CDR1 is LGHNA, CDR2 YNFKEQ. V lost 4 bases and J lost 3; bases outside the gene matches: 17. Here the CDR3 reads CASSPGWASGGAIGTDTQYF. DNA for the CDR3: TGTGCCAGCAGCCCCGGTTGGGCTAGCGGGGGGGCCATCGGGACAGATACGCAGTATTTT.

V gene TRBV7-3 combines with J gene TRBJ2-1; 9 positions match TRBD2. Germline values: CDR1 SGHTA, CDR2 FQGTGA. J lost 4 bases, V lost 2 bases, and 0 bases had no gene match. The CDR3 length is 14 residues. The DNA of the CDR3 is TGTGCCAGCAGCTTACTAGCGGGGTACAATGAGCAGTTCTTC. Encoded protein: CASSLLAGYNEQFF.

The V call is TRBV9, the J call TRBJ2-7; 11 nucleotides match TRBD1. Losses at the gene ends were 3 bases for V and 4 bases for J; bases not matched to a gene: 9. Germline V CDR1 and CDR2: SGDLS, YYNGEE. The CDR3 has 16 amino acids. CDR3 sequence: CASSARVGQGDYEQYF. Here the CDR3 DNA reads TGTGCCAGCAGCGCACGCGTGGGACAGGGGGATTACGAGCAGTACTTC.

This chain links TRBV9 with TRBJ2-7; the D is unclear. Germline V gene data show CDR1 as SGDLS and CDR2 as YYNGEE. Trimming pared 1 base from V and 3 bases from J, leaving 5 bases between. This CDR3 spans 12 amino acids. CDR3 in DNA: TGTGCCAGCAGCGTATGGAGCTACGAGCAGTACTTC. Encoded protein: CASSVWSYEQYF.

V gene TRBV7-3 combines with J gene TRBJ2-5; no definite D call. Trimming left V 3 bases short and J 2 bases short, with 7 bases between. The CDR3 is 13 amino acids. Germline V lookup: CDR1 SGHTA, CDR2 FQGTGA. CDR3 coding DNA: TGTGCCAGCAGCTTGGCAAGTCAAGAGACCCAGTACTTC. Translation: CASSLASQETQYF.

The V gene is TRBV6-4, the J gene TRBJ1-1, with D perhaps matching TRBD1 (6 bases). This CDR3 region has 13 residues. Trimming left V 6 bases short and J 5 bases short, with 13 bases between. Germline CDR1 reads MRHNA; CDR2 reads SNTAGT. This CDR3 reads CASRGGPGTEAFF. The CDR3 DNA reads as TGTGCCAGCAGGGGGGGGCCGGGGACTGAAGCTTTCTTT.

This clone was seen a few times. The genes are TRBV19 and TRBJ1-4; 8 nucleotides align to TRBD1. V lost 3 bases to trimming and J lost 7 bases; unmatched junction nucleotides: 4. CDR1 LNHDA and CDR2 SQIVND come from the germline V gene (reference sequence). The CDR3 consists of 14 residues. CDR3 protein: CASSIPGGSEKLFF. CDR3 in DNA: TGTGCCAGTAGTATCCCAGGGGGCAGTGAAAAACTGTTTTTT.

This sequence joins TRBV7-9 and TRBJ2-5; D is unresolved. This CDR3 is built from 13 residues. With 5 bases removed from V and 3 bases from J, the gap between germline ends came to 10 bases. Germline CDR1 SEHNR, CDR2 FQNEAQ (reference sequence). The CDR3 sequence: CASSHLTKETQYF. The DNA for the CDR3 is TGTGCCAGCAGCCACTTAACTAAAGAGACCCAGTACTTC.

The rearrangement links TRBV11-3 to TRBJ2-2; 8 bases are shared with TRBD1. This CDR3 has 16 residues. Germline-derived CDR1 and CDR2 are SGHNT and YENEEA. V lost 5 bases, J lost 1 base, and 6 bases stayed unmatched. The CDR3 region is CASSPRQGKNTGELFF. The CDR3 DNA is TGTGCCAGCAGCCCAAGACAGGGGAAGAACACCGGGGAGCTGTTTTTT.

The V and J genes are TRBV5-8 and TRBJ2-7; TRBD1 might be the D (5 bases). CDR1 is SGHTS and CDR2 is YDEGEE in the germline V gene. Trimming left V 1 base short and J 0 bases short, with 11 bases between. This CDR3 contains 15 residues. The CDR3 coding sequence is TGTGCCAGCAGCTTGTGGCAGGGCAGCTCCTACGAGCAGTACTTC. Protein product: CASSLWQGSSYEQYF. The entire variable domain, with the rest obtained from reference TRBV5-8 and TRBJ2-7, is as follows: EAGVTQSPTHLIKTRGQQATLRCSPISGHTSVYWYQQALGLGLQFLLWYDEGEERNRGNFPPRFSGRQFPNYSSELNVNALELEDSALYLCASSLWQGSSYEQYFGPGTRLTVT.

The count of this clone is one. The chain joins TRBV9 to TRBJ2-5; 11 bases line up with TRBD2. Trimming took 4 bases from V and 1 from J; bases not matched to a gene: 0. Germline V gives CDR1 SGDLS, CDR2 YYNGEE. The CDR3 is 14 residues long. CDR3 sequence (DNA): TGTGCCAGCAGCCTAGCGGGGGGCCAAGAGACCCAGTACTTC. Translated, it gives CASSLAGGQETQYF.

A single count supports this clone. This rearrangement joins TRBV19 to TRBJ2-5, with TRBD1 matching over 7 bases. CDR1 and CDR2 (germline): LNHDA, SQIVND (reference sequence). V dropped 3 bases and J dropped 1; count of bases not matched to a gene: 14. The CDR3 totals 18 residues. In nucleotides, the CDR3 is TGTGCCAGTAGTATGAGCCCCCCGACAGGGTCAGCCCAAGAGACCCAGTACTTC. Its protein is CASSMSPPTGSAQETQYF.

V usage is TRBV11-1 and J usage is TRBJ2-3; TRBD2 matches 10 bases. The J segment lost 2 bases and the V segment lost 5 bases, leaving 7 bases of the junction unmatched. The CDR3 is made up of 16 amino acids. Germline V gene data show CDR1 as SGHAT and CDR2 as FQDESV (reference sequence). The CDR3 DNA reads as TGTGCCAGCAGCCCCTGGACTAGCGGCCTCACAGATACGCAGTATTTT. This translates into CASSPWTSGLTDTQYF.

The chain combines TRBV7-9 with TRBJ2-1, with TRBD2 matching over 12 bases. J gave up 0 bases and V 5 bases, and 5 bases lay outside the gene matches. Looked up from germline, CDR1 is SEHNR and CDR2 is FQNEAQ (reference sequence). The CDR3 runs to 17 residues. Written as DNA, the CDR3 is TGTGCCAGCAGCACACAGACTAGCGGGGGCTCCTACAATGAGCAGTTCTTC. Its translation is CASSTQTSGGSYNEQFF.

The V gene is TRBV6-1, the J gene TRBJ1-1; 8 nucleotides agree with TRBD1. The CDR3 is 13 amino acids. The junction had 4 bases not matched to a gene; V was cut back by 4 bases and J by 6 bases. Germline assignment: CDR1 MNHNS and CDR2 SASEGT. The CDR3 loop is CASSVAGGSEAFF. CDR3 coding DNA: TGTGCCAGCAGTGTTGCAGGGGGCTCTGAAGCTTTCTTT.

This sequence joins TRBV19 and TRBJ1-2; 8 bases map to TRBD1. Germline V gives CDR1 LNHDA, CDR2 SQIVND (reference sequence). The trim removed 4 bases at V and 2 bases at J, leaving 0 bases unmatched. The CDR3 covers 13 residues. Written as DNA, the CDR3 is TGTGCCAGTAGTAGGGACAGGAACTATGGCTACACCTTC. It yields the protein CASSRDRNYGYTF.

This chain joins TRBV4-3 and TRBJ1-6; unclear D gene. V was shortened by 0 bases and J by 4 bases, with 10 bases between the two germline ends. The germline V gene encodes CDR1 LGHNA and CDR2 YSLEER. The CDR3 covers 16 residues. CDR3 DNA sequence: TGCGCCAGCAGCCAAGATGCGGGAGGGTATAATTCACCCCTCCACTTT. Its protein product is CASSQDAGGYNSPLHF.

The genes are TRBV4-1 and TRBJ2-7; D is perhaps TRBD2 (5 bases). Germline V lookup: CDR1 MGHRA, CDR2 YSYEKL. The length of the CDR3 is 16 residues. Trimming cost V 2 bases and J 3 bases, with 17 bases left between them. CDR3 amino acids: CASSQSEGSLGYEQYF. CDR3 sequence (DNA): TGCGCCAGCAGCCAATCAGAGGGCAGTCTAGGCTACGAGCAGTACTTC.

V is TRBV4-3 and J is TRBJ2-7, with 7 bases that match TRBD2. V trimming: 1 base; J trimming: 6 bases; junction bases outside the gene matches: 12. The CDR3 totals 16 residues. Germline values: CDR1 LGHNA, CDR2 YSLEER. The CDR3 here is CASSQGVAGGSGEQYF. CDR3 bases: TGCGCCAGCAGCCAAGGGGTAGCGGGCGGTTCGGGCGAGCAGTACTTC.

The rearrangement links TRBV9 to TRBJ2-5; possibly TRBD2 for D (5 bases). The CDR3 runs to 15 residues. Per germline, CDR1 SGDLS and CDR2 YYNGEE. The germline V and J ends were trimmed by 0 bases and 5 bases, with 14 bases remaining between them. CDR3 residues: CASSVVDIRGETQYF. CDR3 sequence (DNA): TGTGCCAGCAGCGTAGTTGACATTCGCGGGGAGACCCAGTACTTC.

This rearrangement joins TRBV5-5 to TRBJ2-7, with a tentative D call TRBD1 (6 bases). The CDR3 sequence is 15 residues long. Germline V gene data show CDR1 as SGHKS and CDR2 as YYEKEE (reference sequence). Trimming removed 4 bases from V and 3 bases from J, with 17 bases in between. CDR3 amino acids: CASSASGASFYEQYF. The CDR3 DNA reads TGTGCCAGCAGCGCCTCAGGGGCCTCCTTCTACGAGCAGTACTTC.

The genes are TRBV4-1 and TRBJ2-3; D is perhaps TRBD2 (5 bases). Germline V CDR1 and CDR2: MGHRA, YSYEKL. The CDR3 runs 16 residues. The ends were cut back, 3 bases at V and 5 bases at J, with 18 bases in the middle. The CDR3 DNA sequence: TGCGCCAGCAGCCACCCACCACTCGGGGAGTTAGATACGCAGTATTTT. This encodes CASSHPPLGELDTQYF.

The rearrangement uses TRBV30 and TRBJ1-6; D uncertain. The CDR3 length is 15 residues. The germline V and J ends were trimmed by 3 bases and 0 bases, with 9 bases remaining between them. CDR1 and CDR2 (germline): GTSNPN, SVGIG (reference sequence). The CDR3 loop is CAWRDSSSYNSPLHF. DNA for the CDR3: TGTGCCTGGAGGGACTCCAGCTCCTATAATTCACCCCTCCACTTT.

The chain couples TRBV6-6 to TRBJ2-5; no firm D call. Germline V lookup: CDR1 MNHNY, CDR2 SVGAGI (reference sequence). CDR3 length: 13 amino acids. The V end was cut by 7 bases, the J end by 1 base, with 10 bases between. The CDR3 sequence is CASMLSVQETQYF. CDR3 bases: TGTGCCAGCATGCTATCCGTCCAAGAGACCCAGTACTTC.

V usage is TRBV29-1 and J usage is TRBJ1-2, with D uncertain. Trimming took off 2 bases at V and 3 bases at J, with 16 bases between the two ends. Germline lookup yields CDR1 SQVTM and CDR2 ANQGSEA. The CDR3 spans 15 residues. The CDR3 coding sequence is TGCAGCGTTGAAATTCAGTCCGGGGTTGACTATGGCTACACCTTC. Protein: CSVEIQSGVDYGYTF.

The chain uses TRBV19 and TRBJ1-2; D might be TRBD1 (5 bases). CDR3 length: 14 residues. The V gene lost 3 bases and the J gene lost 4 bases, with 12 bases spanning the gap. Germline CDR1 LNHDA, CDR2 SQIVND (reference sequence). Here the CDR3 reads CASSIGQGSYGYTF. The CDR3 DNA sequence: TGTGCCAGTAGTATCGGGCAGGGAAGCTATGGCTACACCTTC.